These 23 T cell receptor beta chains were all obtained from the same sample, sequenced in a study of T cells in Graves' hyperthyroidism and ophthalmopathy. There were TCR beta CDR3 regions amplified from RNA transcripts. TCR CDR3 underwent first-round RT-PCR with the HTBI primer set. TCRdb reanalysed the multiplex PCR reads using MiXCR and keeps one entry per CDR3 protein. The table includes fewer than 650,000 distinct CDR3 sequences, around 13% detected once. Sequences were obtained from blood. These receptors all stem from a woman in her 30s with Graves' hyperthyroidism that later progressed to Graves' ophthalmopathy.

The chain links TRBV4-1 to TRBJ2-3; TRBD2 matches 10 bases. The CDR3 spans 18 residues. The V segment lost 0 bases and the J segment 3 bases; nucleotides outside the gene matches: 9. CDR1 and CDR2 from the germline V gene are MGHRA and YSYEKL. The CDR3, as DNA: TGCGCCAGCAGCCAAGATGTCGCTAGCGGGAGCGGAACAGATACGCAGTATTTT. Amino acids: CASSQDVASGSGTDTQYF.

The genes are TRBV9 and TRBJ2-7, with a weak D call TRBD2 (6 bases). This CDR3 region has 14 residues. CDR1 SGDLS and CDR2 YYNGEE come from the germline V gene. V lost 0 bases and J lost 1, with 8 bases in between. This CDR3 reads CASSVVGTSYEQYF. CDR3 sequence (DNA): TGTGCCAGCAGCGTAGTTGGGACTTCCTACGAGCAGTACTTC.

This clonotype was detected many times. The gene calls are TRBV20-1 and TRBJ2-1; weak D call: TRBD2 (6 bases). V was pared by 7 bases and J by 5 bases, with 15 bases between. Germline CDR1 is DFQATT and CDR2 is SNEGSKA (reference sequence). The CDR3 runs to 13 residues. The CDR3 reads CSVLAEGDNEQFF. The CDR3 nucleotides are TGCAGTGTCTTAGCGGAGGGAGACAATGAGCAGTTCTTC.

This clonotype was seen once. A read error may be the cause here, since a much bigger clone is one base away. The V call is TRBV30, the J call TRBJ1-2, with no clear D. The CDR3 sequence is 16 residues long. Trimming took off 5 bases at V and 4 bases at J, with 23 bases between the two ends. CDR1 is GTSNPN, CDR2 SVGIG, per germline (reference sequence). The CDR3 nucleotides are TGTGCCTGGCGGCGGCGCCCCGGCGGCGCGGGCTATGGCTACACCTTC. This translates into CAWRRRPGGAGYGYTF.

The rearrangement uses TRBV6-1 and TRBJ1-5, with D possibly being TRBD1 (5 bases). The V end was cut by 1 base, the J end by 7 bases, with 26 bases between. The CDR3 has 19 amino acids. Germline lookup yields CDR1 MNHNS and CDR2 SASEGT. CDR3 sequence reads: CASSEGAGSLDLLTQPQHF. The CDR3 DNA sequence: TGTGCCAGCAGTGAAGGGGCAGGGAGCCTGGACCTCTTAACGCAGCCCCAGCATTTT.

The sample holds many counts of this clonotype. The rearrangement links TRBV15 to TRBJ2-3; 12 bases are a match to TRBD2. Germline assignment: CDR1 LNHNV and CDR2 YYDKDF (reference sequence). The CDR3 totals 16 residues. V shed 5 bases and J 0 bases; nucleotides not matched to a gene: 3. CDR3 nucleotides: TGTGCCACCAGCCGACTAGCGGGAGCTAGCACAGATACGCAGTATTTT. Protein product: CATSRLAGASTDTQYF.

The V call is TRBV4-2, the J call TRBJ2-1; 7 nucleotides line up with TRBD2. The CDR3 totals 17 residues. Trimming removed 3 bases from V and 0 bases from J; junction bases left unmatched: 8. CDR1 and CDR2 from the germline V gene are LGHNA and YNFKEQ. The CDR3 DNA reads TGTGCCAGCAGCCATCCTCTGGGGGGGAGCTCCTACAATGAGCAGTTCTTC. Protein product: CASSHPLGGSSYNEQFF.

This clonotype has ten or more counts. The junction differs from germline at one of its ends, possibly a read error. J is TRBJ1-1 and V is TRBV9; 8 nucleotides match TRBD1. Per germline, CDR1 SGDLS and CDR2 YYNGEE. The CDR3 runs to 14 residues. CDR3 loop: CASSVLTGDTEAFF. CDR3 coding DNA: TGCGCCAGCAGCGTCCTGACAGGGGACACTGAAGCTTTCTTT.

This chain uses TRBV7-9 with TRBJ1-3; no definite D call. CDR1 and CDR2 (germline): SEHNR, FQNEAQ (reference sequence). The CDR3 has 14 residues. Trimming cost V 1 base and J 2 bases, with 6 bases left between them. CDR3 coding DNA: TGTGCCAGCAGCTTAGAAGGACCTGGAAACACCATATATTTT. The encoded protein is CASSLEGPGNTIYF.

The sample holds many counts of this clonotype. The chain recombines TRBV7-3 with TRBJ1-1; D remains unclear. Per germline, CDR1 SGHTA and CDR2 FQGTGA. The CDR3 consists of 13 residues. V was shortened by 6 bases and J by 6 bases, with 14 bases between the two germline ends. CDR3 residues: CASRSYNEAEAFF. The CDR3 nucleotides are TGTGCCAGCAGATCCTACAATGAGGCTGAAGCTTTCTTT.

The chain links TRBV5-4 to TRBJ1-1; tentative D call: TRBD1 (5 bases). CDR3 length: 17 amino acids. The ends were cut back, 0 bases at V and 0 bases at J, with 15 bases in the middle. CDR1 and CDR2 from the germline V gene are SGHNT and YYREEE (reference sequence). The CDR3 sequence is CASSLEGTGLLNTEAFF. CDR3 nucleotide sequence: TGTGCCAGCAGCTTGGAAGGGACGGGCCTTTTGAACACTGAAGCTTTCTTT.

This clonotype was observed a handful of times. The genes are TRBV27 and TRBJ2-7; D gene unclear. The germline V gene has CDR1 MNHEY and CDR2 SMNVEV (reference sequence). Trimming shortened V by 1 base and J by 4 bases, and 11 bases separated the two germline ends. CDR3 length equals 14 residues. The CDR3, as DNA: TGTGCCAGCAGTTTATATAGGGCTAATTACGAGCAGTACTTC. This sequence encodes CASSLYRANYEQYF.

CDR3 region: CAISTAATNEKLFF. For the CDR3, the DNA is TGTGCCATCTCGACGGCCGCAACTAATGAAAAACTGTTTTTT. The rearrangement links TRBV10-3 to TRBJ1-4; D remains unclear. The CDR3 has 14 residues. Germline CDR1 reads ENHRY; CDR2 reads SYGVKD. V dropped 8 bases and J dropped 0 bases, with 10 bases sitting between them.

In nucleotides, the CDR3 is TGTGCCAGCAGCCAAGTAGTGGAGGAGACCCAGTACTTC. Its protein is CASSQVVEETQYF. The rearrangement joins TRBV3-1 to TRBJ2-5, with D hard to call. The ends were cut back, 1 base at V and 5 bases at J, with 8 bases in the middle. The CDR3 totals 13 residues. The germline CDR1 and CDR2 sequences are LGHDT and YNNKEL (reference sequence).

This clonotype was counted many times. The chain links TRBV12-3 or TRBV12-4 to TRBJ2-2, with TRBD1 as a possible D gene (6 bases). Trimming left V 6 bases short and J 2 bases short, with 13 bases between. The CDR3 has 15 amino acids. CDR3 bases: TGTGCCAGCAGATATCGGGACACAAACACCGGGGAGCTGTTTTTT. Protein: CASRYRDTNTGELFF.

This clonotype was seen only a few times. The CDR3 reads CASSLFSGEGEQFF. Written as DNA, the CDR3 is TGTGCCAGCAGCTTATTTTCTGGGGAGGGTGAGCAGTTCTTC. V and J are TRBV7-2 and TRBJ2-1, with TRBD2 matching over 7 bases. V was pared by 2 bases and J by 9 bases, with 7 bases of the junction left unmatched. CDR3 length equals 14 residues. Germline CDR1 reads SGHTA; CDR2 reads FQGNSA.

Points on this clonotype: This clone may be a read error of a much larger clone one base away. V is TRBV5-1 and J is TRBJ1-1; tentative D call: TRBD1 (6 bases). CDR1 is SGHRS, CDR2 YFSETQ, per germline. The CDR3 is 15 amino acids. CDR3 residues: CAGSLAIGGETEAFF. CDR3 sequence (DNA): TGCGCCGGCAGCTTGGCCATAGGGGGGGAGACTGAAGCTTTCTTT.

This clonotype was counted ten times or more. V gene TRBV3-1 combines with J gene TRBJ1-1; a weak D match, TRBD1 (5 bases). V was clipped by 0 bases and J by 1 base, with 9 bases between them. The CDR3 runs to 15 residues. CDR1 is LGHDT, CDR2 YNNKEL, per germline (reference sequence). The CDR3 DNA reads TGTGCCAGCAGCCAAGATGCGGGGACGAACACTGAAGCTTTCTTT. Amino acids: CASSQDAGTNTEAFF.

Many counts were recorded for this clonotype. The chain couples TRBV27 to TRBJ1-2; TRBD1 aligns across 8 bases. The germline V gene encodes CDR1 MNHEY and CDR2 SMNVEV (reference sequence). This CDR3 spans 13 amino acids. V lost 4 bases, J lost 8 bases, and 6 bases stayed unmatched. The CDR3 coding sequence is TGTGCCAGCAGTTCAGCGACAGGGGAGGGCTACACCTTC. Translation: CASSSATGEGYTF.

The table lists this clonotype with a few counts. The rearrangement joins TRBV6-2 or TRBV6-3 to TRBJ1-1, with D possibly being TRBD1 (6 bases). The germline V gene encodes CDR1 MNHEY and CDR2 SVGEGT. V lost 6 bases and J lost 8, with 16 bases in between. The CDR3 totals 13 residues. The CDR3 nucleotides are TGTGCCAGCAGGCCCGTGGGGGGGCGCGAAGCTTTCTTT. It codes for CASRPVGGREAFF.

This clonotype came up many times. The chain combines TRBV30 with TRBJ1-2; a weak D match, TRBD1 (6 bases). CDR3 length: 11 residues. V gave up 5 bases and J gave up 8 bases, with 12 bases separating them. Germline V gives CDR1 GTSNPN, CDR2 SVGIG (reference sequence). This CDR3 reads CAWGEGGGYTF. CDR3 coding DNA: TGTGCCTGGGGCGAGGGGGGCGGCTACACCTTC.

The rearrangement uses TRBV27 and TRBJ2-3; 16 bases are shared with TRBD2. This CDR3 region has 20 residues. Germline V gives CDR1 MNHEY, CDR2 SMNVEV (reference sequence). V shed 6 bases and J 0 bases; nucleotides not matched to a gene: 12. The CDR3 DNA is TGTGCCAGCAGCCGACTACCGGGACTAGCGGGAGGGCCAAGCACAGATACGCAGTATTTT. This sequence encodes CASSRLPGLAGGPSTDTQYF.

This chain joins TRBV9 and TRBJ2-2; D possibly matches TRBD1 or TRBD2 (5 bases each). The V end lost 4 bases, the J end lost 1 base, and 11 bases lay between the germline ends. This CDR3 has 15 amino acids. CDR1 is SGDLS, CDR2 YYNGEE, per germline. CDR3 nucleotides: TGTGCCAGCAGCCACCCGGGGCTGAACACCGGGGAGCTGTTTTTT. Amino acid sequence: CASSHPGLNTGELFF.